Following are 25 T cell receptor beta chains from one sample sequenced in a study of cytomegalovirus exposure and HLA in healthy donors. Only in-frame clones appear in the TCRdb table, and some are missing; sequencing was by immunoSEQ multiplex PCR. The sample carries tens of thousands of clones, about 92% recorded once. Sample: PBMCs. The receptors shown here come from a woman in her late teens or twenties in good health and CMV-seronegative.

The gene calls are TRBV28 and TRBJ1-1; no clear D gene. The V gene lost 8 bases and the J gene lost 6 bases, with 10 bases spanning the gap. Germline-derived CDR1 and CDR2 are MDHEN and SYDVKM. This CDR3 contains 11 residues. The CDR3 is CASGRSPEAFF. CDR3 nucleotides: TGTGCCAGCGGGAGGAGCCCTGAAGCTTTCTTT.

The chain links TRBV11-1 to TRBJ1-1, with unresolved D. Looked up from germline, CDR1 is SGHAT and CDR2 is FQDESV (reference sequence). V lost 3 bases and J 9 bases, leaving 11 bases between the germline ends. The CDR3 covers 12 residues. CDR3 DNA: TGTGCCAGCAGCTTCGGGAGGGATAAAGCTTTCTTT. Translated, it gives CASSFGRDKAFF.

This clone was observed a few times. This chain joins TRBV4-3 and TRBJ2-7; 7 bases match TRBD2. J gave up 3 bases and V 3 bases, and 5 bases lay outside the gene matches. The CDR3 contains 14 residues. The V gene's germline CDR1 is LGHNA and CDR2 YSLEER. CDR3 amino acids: CASSQSAGDYEQYF. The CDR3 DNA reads TGCGCCAGCAGCCAGTCCGCGGGGGACTACGAGCAGTACTTC.

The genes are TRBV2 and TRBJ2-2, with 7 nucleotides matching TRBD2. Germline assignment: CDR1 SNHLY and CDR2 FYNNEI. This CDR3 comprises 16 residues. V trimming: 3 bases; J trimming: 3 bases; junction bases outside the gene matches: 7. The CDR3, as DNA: TGTGCCAGCAGTGACCCCGGGGGACTATACACCGGGGAGCTGTTTTTT. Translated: CASSDPGGLYTGELFF.

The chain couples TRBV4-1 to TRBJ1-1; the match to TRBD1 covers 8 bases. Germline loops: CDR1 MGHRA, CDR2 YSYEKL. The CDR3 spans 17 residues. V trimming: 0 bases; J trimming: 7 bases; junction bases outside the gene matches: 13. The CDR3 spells CASSQDPRSTGDVEAFF. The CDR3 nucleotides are TGCGCCAGCAGCCAAGACCCCAGATCGACAGGGGACGTTGAAGCTTTCTTT.

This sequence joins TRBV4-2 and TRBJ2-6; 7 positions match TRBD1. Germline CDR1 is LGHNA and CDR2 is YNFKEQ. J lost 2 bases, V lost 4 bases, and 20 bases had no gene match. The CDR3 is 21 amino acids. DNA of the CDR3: TGTGCCAGCAGCCGACCTCGAGCTTCGGACAGGAAGACGCCTGGGGCCAACGTCCTGACTTTC. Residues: CASSRPRASDRKTPGANVLTF.

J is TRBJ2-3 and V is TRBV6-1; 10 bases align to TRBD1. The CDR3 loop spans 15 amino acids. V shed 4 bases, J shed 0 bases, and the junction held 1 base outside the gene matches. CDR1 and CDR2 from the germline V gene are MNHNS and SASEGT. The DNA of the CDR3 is TGTGCCAGCAGTGGGACAGGGGGTAGCACAGATACGCAGTATTTT. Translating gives CASSGTGGSTDTQYF.

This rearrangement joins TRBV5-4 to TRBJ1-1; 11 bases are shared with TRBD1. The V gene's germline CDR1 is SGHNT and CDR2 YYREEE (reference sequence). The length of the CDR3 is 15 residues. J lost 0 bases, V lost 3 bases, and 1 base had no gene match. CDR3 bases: TGTGCCAGCAGCTGGACAGGGGGCGTGAACACTGAAGCTTTCTTT. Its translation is CASSWTGGVNTEAFF.

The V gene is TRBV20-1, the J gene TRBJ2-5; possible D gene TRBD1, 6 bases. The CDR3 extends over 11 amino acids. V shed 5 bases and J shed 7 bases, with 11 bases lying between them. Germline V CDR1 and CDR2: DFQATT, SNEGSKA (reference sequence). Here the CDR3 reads CSASEQGTQYF. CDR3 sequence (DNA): TGCAGTGCTTCCGAACAGGGGACCCAGTACTTC.

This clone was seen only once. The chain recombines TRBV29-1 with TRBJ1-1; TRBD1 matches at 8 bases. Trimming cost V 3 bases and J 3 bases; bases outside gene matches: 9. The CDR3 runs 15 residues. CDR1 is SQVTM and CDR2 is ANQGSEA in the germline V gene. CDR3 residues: CSVDRGRGSYTEAFF. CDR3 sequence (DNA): TGCAGCGTTGACAGGGGGCGCGGATCGTACACTGAAGCTTTCTTT.

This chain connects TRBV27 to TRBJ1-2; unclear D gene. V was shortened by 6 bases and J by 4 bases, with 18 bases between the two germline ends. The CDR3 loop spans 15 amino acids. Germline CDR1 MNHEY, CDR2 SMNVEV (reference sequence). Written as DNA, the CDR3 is TGTGCCAGCAGCCCGACTTGGTCCTTTCCCTATGGCTACACCTTC. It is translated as CASSPTWSFPYGYTF.

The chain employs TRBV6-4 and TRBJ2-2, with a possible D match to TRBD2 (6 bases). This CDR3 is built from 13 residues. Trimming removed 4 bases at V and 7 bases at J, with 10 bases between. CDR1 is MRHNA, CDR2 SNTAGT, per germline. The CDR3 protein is CASSATTSGELFF. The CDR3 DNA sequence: TGTGCCAGCAGTGCTACGACTAGCGGGGAGCTGTTTTTT.

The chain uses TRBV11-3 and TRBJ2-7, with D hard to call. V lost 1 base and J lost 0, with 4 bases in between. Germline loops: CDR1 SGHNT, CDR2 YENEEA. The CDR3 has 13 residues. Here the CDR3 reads CASSLGVSYEQYF. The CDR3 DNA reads TGTGCCAGCAGCTTAGGCGTCTCCTACGAGCAGTACTTC.

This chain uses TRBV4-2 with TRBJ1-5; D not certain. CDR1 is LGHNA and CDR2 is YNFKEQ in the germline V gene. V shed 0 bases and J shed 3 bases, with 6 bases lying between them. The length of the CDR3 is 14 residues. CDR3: CASSQDLLNQPQHF. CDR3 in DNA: TGTGCCAGCAGCCAAGACCTCCTCAATCAGCCCCAGCATTTT.

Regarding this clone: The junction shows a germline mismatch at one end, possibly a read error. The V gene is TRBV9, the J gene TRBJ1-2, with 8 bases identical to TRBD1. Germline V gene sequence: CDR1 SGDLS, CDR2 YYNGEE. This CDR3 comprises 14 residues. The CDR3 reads CFFRAGGLNYGYTF. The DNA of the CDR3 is TGCTTTTTTAGGGCAGGGGGCCTTAACTATGGCTACACCTTC.

CDR3 sequence (DNA): TGTGCCAGCAGCACCCAAGGGGGCCTTCCGAACACTGAAGCTTTCTTT. Its translation: CASSTQGGLPNTEAFF. This chain connects TRBV28 to TRBJ1-1, with 7 bases matching TRBD1. Unmatched junction bases numbered 11, after V lost 6 bases and J lost 1 base. CDR1 and CDR2 (germline): MDHEN, SYDVKM. The CDR3 has 16 residues.

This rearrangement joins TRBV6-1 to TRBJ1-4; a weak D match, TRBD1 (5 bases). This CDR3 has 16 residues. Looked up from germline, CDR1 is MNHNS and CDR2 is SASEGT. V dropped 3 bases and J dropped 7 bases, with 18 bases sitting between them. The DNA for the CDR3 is TGTGCCAGCAGTGATTACGGGACTCGGTATAGTGAAAAACTGTTTTTT. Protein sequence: CASSDYGTRYSEKLFF.

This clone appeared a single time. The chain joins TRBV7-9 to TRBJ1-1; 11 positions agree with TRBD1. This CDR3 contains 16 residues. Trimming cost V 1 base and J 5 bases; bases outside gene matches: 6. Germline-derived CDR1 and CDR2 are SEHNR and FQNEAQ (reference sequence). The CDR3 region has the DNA TGTGCCAGCAGCTTAGGGACAGGGGGCCGGGAGACTGAAGCTTTCTTT. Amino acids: CASSLGTGGRETEAFF. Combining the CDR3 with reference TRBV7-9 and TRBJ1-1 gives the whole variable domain DTGVSQNPRHKITKRGQNVTFRCDPISEHNRLYWYRQTLGQGPEFLTYFQNEAQLEKSRLLSDRFSAERPKGSFSTLEIQRTEQGDSAMYLCASSLGTGGRETEAFFGQGTRLTVV.

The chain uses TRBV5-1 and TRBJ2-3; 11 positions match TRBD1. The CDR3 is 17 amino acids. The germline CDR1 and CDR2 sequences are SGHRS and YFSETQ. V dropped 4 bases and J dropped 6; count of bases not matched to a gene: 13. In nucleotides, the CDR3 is TGCGCCAGCAGCATACGACGGACAGGGGGCGCGACGGATACGCAGTATTTT. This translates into CASSIRRTGGATDTQYF.

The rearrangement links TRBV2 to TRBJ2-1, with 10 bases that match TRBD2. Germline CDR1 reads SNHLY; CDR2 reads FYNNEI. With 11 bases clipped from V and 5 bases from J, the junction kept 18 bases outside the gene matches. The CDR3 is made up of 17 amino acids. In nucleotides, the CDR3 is TGTGCCTCACAGCGGGGGGGGAATGTTTTAGTTAACAATGAGCAGTTCTTC. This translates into CASQRGGNVLVNNEQFF.

CDR3 nucleotide sequence: TGTGCCAGCAGTGACTGGGCGCTTGGCTACACCTTC. Its protein is CASSDWALGYTF. The rearrangement links TRBV6-1 to TRBJ1-2; D gene uncertain. Germline loops: CDR1 MNHNS, CDR2 SASEGT. The CDR3 spans 12 residues. V was clipped by 3 bases and J by 7 bases, with 9 bases between them.

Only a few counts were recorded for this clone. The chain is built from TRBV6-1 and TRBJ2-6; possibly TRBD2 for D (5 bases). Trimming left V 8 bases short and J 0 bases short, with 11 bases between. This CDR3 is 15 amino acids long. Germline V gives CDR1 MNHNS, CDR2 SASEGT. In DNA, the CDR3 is TGTGCCAGCCTTTCGGGGAACTCTGGGGCCAACGTCCTGACTTTC. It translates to CASLSGNSGANVLTF.

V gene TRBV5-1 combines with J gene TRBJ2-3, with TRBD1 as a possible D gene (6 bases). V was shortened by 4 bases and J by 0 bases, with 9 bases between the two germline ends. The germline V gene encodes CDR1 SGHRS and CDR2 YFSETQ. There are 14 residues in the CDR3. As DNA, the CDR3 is TGCGCCAGCAGCCCAGACAGGAGCACAGATACGCAGTATTTT. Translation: CASSPDRSTDTQYF.

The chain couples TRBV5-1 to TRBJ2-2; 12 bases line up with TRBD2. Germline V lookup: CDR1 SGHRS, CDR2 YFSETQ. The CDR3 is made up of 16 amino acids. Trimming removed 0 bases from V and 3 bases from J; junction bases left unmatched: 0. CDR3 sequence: CASSLGLAGDTGELFF. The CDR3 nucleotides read TGCGCCAGCAGCTTGGGACTAGCGGGGGACACCGGGGAGCTGTTTTTT.

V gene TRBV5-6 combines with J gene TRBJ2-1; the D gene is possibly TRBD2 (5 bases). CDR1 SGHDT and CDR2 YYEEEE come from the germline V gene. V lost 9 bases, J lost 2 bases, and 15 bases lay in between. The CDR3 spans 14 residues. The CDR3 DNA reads TGTGCCACCACGAAGAGGGTCACCTACAATGAGCAGTTCTTC. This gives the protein CATTKRVTYNEQFF.